What follows is one T cell receptor (beta chain) and its context. Its antigen is currently unknown. Assay: immunoSEQ multiplex PCR; the TCRdb copy retains only in-frame clones and omits some. The sample has about 410,000 clones; over 80% are singletons. Treatment in this sample: roughly 19 received Ad26.COV2.S at low or high dose, single or two shots; a few received placebo; per-sample allocation not given. The samples date from day 63 after the first vaccine or placebo injection. The sample originates from a study of Ad26.COV2.S vaccination and SARS-CoV-2 variants. Study-level findings and limits: Reported findings describe substantial breadth in spike-specific CD8+ and CD4+ T cell responses following vaccination.

This TCR was recovered from a person between 18 and 65 years old who received the Ad26.COV2.S COVID-19 vaccine or a placebo. The source material was peripheral blood, sampled in a trial of Ad26.COV2.S vaccine versus placebo.

CDR3 region: CASSWYRETGELFF. CDR3 DNA sequence: TGTGCCAGCAGCTGGTACAGGGAAACCGGGGAGCTGTTTTTT. The rearrangement links TRBV7-2 to TRBJ2-2; maybe TRBD1 (6 bases). Per germline, CDR1 SGHTA and CDR2 FQGNSA. This CDR3 spans 14 amino acids. Between the trimmed V and J ends, which lost 4 bases and 5 bases, there was a span of 11 bases.